There are many counts of the clone carrying this TCR beta chain. TCRdb analysed the RT-PCR reads with MiXCR anew, one entry per CDR3 protein. The sample lists roughly 30,000 distinct CDR3 sequences, under 7.5% occurring once. The data are from a study of patients and donors after allogeneic stem cell transplantation. Germline assignment: CDR1 SGHTA and CDR2 FQGNSA. Unmatched junction bases numbered 10, after V lost 5 bases and J lost 4 bases. The CDR3 has 17 residues. This TCR derives from a human donor who was either an allogeneic HSCT recipient or a stem cell or donor lymphocyte infusion donor (not recorded which). It is not recorded whose cells these are; they may come from a transplant donor. What was sequenced was blood, either unsorted or a sorted T cell fraction (not recorded which). The chain is built from TRBV7-2 and TRBJ2-1, with TRBD2 identical over 11 bases. CDR3 DNA: TGTGCCAGCAGCCCCTTGACTAGCGGGGCTTATTACAATGAGCAGTTCTTC. This codes for CASSPLTSGAYYNEQFF.